A selection of T cell receptor beta chains follows, all from one sample in a study of cytomegalovirus exposure and HLA in healthy donors. Produced via immunoSEQ multiplex PCR; TCRdb's table is partial and in-frame only. This sample has just over 200,000 clones, with roughly 80% found just once. The material sequenced was PBMCs. Every receptor here comes from a man in his forties or fifties in good health and CMV-seronegative. The CDR3 runs from the conserved cysteine through the conserved F or W. The order of the fields is J gene, V gene, clone size, D gene, CDR3 DNA, CDR3 protein. A D gene is named only where the DNA matches it firmly. Rows may omit the clone size; those that give it use once, few, many or a size class.

j_call: TRBJ1-5
v_call: TRBV28
clone_size: NA
d_call: NA
cdr3_nt: TGTGCCAGCAGTTTGGGACATACTGATCAGCCCCAGCATTTT
cdr3_aa: CASSLGHTDQPQHF

j_call: TRBJ1-2
v_call: TRBV9
clone_size: NA
d_call: NA
cdr3_nt: TGTGCCAGCAGCGTAGGTTACAGGCCAACTAACTATGGCTACACCTTC
cdr3_aa: CASSVGYRPTNYGYTF

j_call: TRBJ2-7
v_call: TRBV7-8
clone_size: NA
d_call: TRBD2
cdr3_nt: TGTGCCAGCACCCCCCCGTTAAGACTAGCGGGAGCTAATGAGCAGTACTTC
cdr3_aa: CASTPPLRLAGANEQYF

j_call: TRBJ2-2
v_call: TRBV19
clone_size: NA
d_call: TRBD2
cdr3_nt: TGTGCCAGCACTCCGGGACTAGCGGTTGACACCGGGGAGCTGTTTTTT
cdr3_aa: CASTPGLAVDTGELFF

j_call: TRBJ2-1
v_call: TRBV5-1
clone_size: few
d_call: TRBD2
cdr3_nt: TGCGCCAGCAGCTTGATTTCGGGACTAGCGGTTCATGAGCAGTTCTTC
cdr3_aa: CASSLISGLAVHEQFF

j_call: TRBJ1-2
v_call: TRBV27
clone_size: NA
d_call: NA
cdr3_nt: TGTGCCAGTGGGACATATTCAACTAACTATGGCTACACCTTC
cdr3_aa: CASGTYSTNYGYTF

j_call: TRBJ2-1
v_call: TRBV21-1
clone_size: NA
d_call: NA
cdr3_nt: TGTGCCAGCAGCAAAGACCTAGCGGAGTACAATGAGCAGTTCTTC
cdr3_aa: CASSKDLAEYNEQFF

j_call: TRBJ1-4
v_call: TRBV28
clone_size: NA
d_call: NA
cdr3_nt: TGTGCCAGCAGTCTCCAGGGTTTGACTAATGAAAAACTGTTTTTT
cdr3_aa: CASSLQGLTNEKLFF

j_call: TRBJ2-1
v_call: TRBV6-6
clone_size: NA
d_call: TRBD2
cdr3_nt: TGTGCCAGCAGTTACGGGACTACCTCCTACAATGAGCAGTTCTTC
cdr3_aa: CASSYGTTSYNEQFF

j_call: TRBJ2-3
v_call: TRBV7-8
clone_size: NA
d_call: TRBD1
cdr3_nt: TGTGCCAGCAGCACACAGGGGAAGGGCACAGATACGCAGTATTTT
cdr3_aa: CASSTQGKGTDTQYF

j_call: TRBJ2-1
v_call: TRBV15
clone_size: NA
d_call: TRBD2
cdr3_nt: TGTGCCACCAACTTGGGTGGCGGGAGGAACAATGAGCAGTTCTTC
cdr3_aa: CATNLGGGRNNEQFF

j_call: TRBJ2-1
v_call: TRBV5-1
clone_size: NA
d_call: NA
cdr3_nt: TGCGCCAGCAGCTTGGCAGTCAGGACTTACAATGAGCAGTTCTTC
cdr3_aa: CASSLAVRTYNEQFF

j_call: TRBJ2-5
v_call: TRBV5-1
clone_size: NA
d_call: TRBD1
cdr3_nt: TGCGCCAGCAGCCAGGGACAGGGGCAAGAGACCCAGTACTTC
cdr3_aa: CASSQGQGQETQYF

j_call: TRBJ2-5
v_call: TRBV28
clone_size: NA
d_call: NA
cdr3_nt: TGTGCCAGCAGTCATACAGGCAGGTCGTTCCAAGAGACCCAGTACTTC
cdr3_aa: CASSHTGRSFQETQYF

j_call: TRBJ2-3
v_call: TRBV6-4
clone_size: NA
d_call: TRBD2
cdr3_nt: TGTGCCAGCAGTTCCACTAGCGGAGGCACAGATACGCAGTATTTT
cdr3_aa: CASSSTSGGTDTQYF

j_call: TRBJ1-3
v_call: TRBV7-9
clone_size: NA
d_call: NA
cdr3_nt: TGTGCCAGCAGCATTACAGAGTCTGGAAACACCATATATTTT
cdr3_aa: CASSITESGNTIYF

j_call: TRBJ2-5
v_call: TRBV13
clone_size: NA
d_call: NA
cdr3_nt: TGTGCCAGCAGCTTACAGGCGGGGCCCGTGGAGACCCAGTACTTC
cdr3_aa: CASSLQAGPVETQYF

j_call: TRBJ2-7
v_call: TRBV2
clone_size: NA
d_call: TRBD1
cdr3_nt: TGTGCCAGCAGTAAACGGGACAGGGGACCCTACGAGCAGTACTTC
cdr3_aa: CASSKRDRGPYEQYF

j_call: TRBJ2-2
v_call: TRBV18
clone_size: NA
d_call: NA
cdr3_nt: TGTGCCAGCTCACCACCGGGTGGGGGCCTGAACACCGGGGAGCTGTTTTTT
cdr3_aa: CASSPPGGGLNTGELFF

j_call: TRBJ2-2
v_call: TRBV11-3
clone_size: NA
d_call: TRBD2
cdr3_nt: TGTGCCAGCAGCCCCCCCTCGGGGACTAGCGCGAACACCGGGGAGCTGTTTTTT
cdr3_aa: CASSPPSGTSANTGELFF

j_call: TRBJ1-1
v_call: TRBV5-1
clone_size: few
d_call: NA
cdr3_nt: TGCGCCAGCAGCTGGGGGGGGCATGACACTGAAGCTTTCTTT
cdr3_aa: CASSWGGHDTEAFF

j_call: TRBJ1-5
v_call: TRBV5-1
clone_size: NA
d_call: NA
cdr3_nt: TGCGCCAGCAGCTTACGGGGAGAAGGCAATCAGCCCCAGCATTTT
cdr3_aa: CASSLRGEGNQPQHF

j_call: TRBJ1-1
v_call: TRBV5-6
clone_size: NA
d_call: NA
cdr3_nt: TGTGCCAGCAGCTTGGGACAGGTGGACACTGAAGCTTTCTTT
cdr3_aa: CASSLGQVDTEAFF

j_call: TRBJ2-3
v_call: TRBV5-1
clone_size: NA
d_call: TRBD2
cdr3_nt: TGCGCCAGCAGCCTCCGACTAGCGGGAGCCGTAGATACGCAGTATTTT
cdr3_aa: CASSLRLAGAVDTQYF

j_call: TRBJ2-1
v_call: TRBV18
clone_size: NA
d_call: TRBD2
cdr3_nt: TGTGCCAGCTCACCTAGCGGGGGTCCTTTGGATGAGCAGTTCTTC
cdr3_aa: CASSPSGGPLDEQFF

j_call: TRBJ2-1
v_call: TRBV19
clone_size: once
d_call: NA
cdr3_nt: TGTGCCAGTAGTATAGTGGGTGTCGGGGGAAGCTCCTACAATGAGCAGTTCTTC
cdr3_aa: CASSIVGVGGSSYNEQFF

j_call: TRBJ2-7
v_call: TRBV9
clone_size: NA
d_call: TRBD2
cdr3_nt: TGTGCCAGCAGCGTAGAAACTAGCGGGAGGGTAGAGCAGTACTTC
cdr3_aa: CASSVETSGRVEQYF

j_call: TRBJ2-7
v_call: TRBV7-9
clone_size: NA
d_call: NA
cdr3_nt: TGTGCCAGCAGCTTAGGGACATCGAAAGAGCAGTACTTC
cdr3_aa: CASSLGTSKEQYF

j_call: TRBJ2-2
v_call: TRBV4-2
clone_size: NA
d_call: TRBD2
cdr3_nt: TGTGCCAGCAGCCAGAGACTAGCGGGAGTCAACACCGGGGAGCTGTTTTTT
cdr3_aa: CASSQRLAGVNTGELFF

j_call: TRBJ2-1
v_call: TRBV2
clone_size: NA
d_call: TRBD2
cdr3_nt: TGTGCCAGCCGGGGGGGGACTAACAATGAGCAGTTCTTC
cdr3_aa: CASRGGTNNEQFF

j_call: TRBJ1-2
v_call: TRBV6-5
clone_size: once
d_call: NA
cdr3_nt: TGTGCCAGCAGTTACTCGGTCTGGGCCACTAACTATGGCTACACCTTC
cdr3_aa: CASSYSVWATNYGYTF

j_call: TRBJ2-1
v_call: TRBV5-1
clone_size: NA
d_call: NA
cdr3_nt: TGCGCCAGCAGCTTGGAGGCTAGTTACAATGAGCAGTTCTTC
cdr3_aa: CASSLEASYNEQFF

j_call: TRBJ2-5
v_call: TRBV10-2
clone_size: NA
d_call: TRBD1
cdr3_nt: TGCGCCGCGGGACAGGGGATGGAGACCCAGTACTTC
cdr3_aa: CAAGQGMETQYF

j_call: TRBJ2-1
v_call: TRBV15
clone_size: NA
d_call: NA
cdr3_nt: TGTGCCACCAGCTTGACTAGGGAGCAGTTCTTC
cdr3_aa: CATSLTREQFF

j_call: TRBJ1-3
v_call: TRBV5-4
clone_size: NA
d_call: NA
cdr3_nt: TGTGCCAGCAGCTTCGGGACGCGCGAGGGGGACACCATATATTTT
cdr3_aa: CASSFGTREGDTIYF

j_call: TRBJ2-7
v_call: TRBV7-2
clone_size: NA
d_call: TRBD1
cdr3_nt: TGTGCCAGCAGCTTGGGACAGGGGACCTACGAGCAGTACTTC
cdr3_aa: CASSLGQGTYEQYF

j_call: TRBJ2-7
v_call: TRBV30
clone_size: few
d_call: TRBD2
cdr3_nt: TGTGCCTGGACCCCGGGGGGGGGCTACGAGCAGTACTTC
cdr3_aa: CAWTPGGGYEQYF

j_call: TRBJ1-1
v_call: TRBV7-9
clone_size: NA
d_call: NA
cdr3_nt: TGTGCCAGCTTCCGGACAGACATAAACACTGAAGCTTTCTTT
cdr3_aa: CASFRTDINTEAFF

j_call: TRBJ2-7
v_call: TRBV7-2
clone_size: NA
d_call: TRBD1
cdr3_nt: TGTGCCAGCAGCTGGGGAACAGGGGAATACGAGCAGTACTTC
cdr3_aa: CASSWGTGEYEQYF

j_call: TRBJ2-7
v_call: TRBV7-9
clone_size: NA
d_call: TRBD2
cdr3_nt: TGTGCCAGCAGCCCCCGGACTAGCGGGAGCTACGAGCAGTACTTC
cdr3_aa: CASSPRTSGSYEQYF

j_call: TRBJ1-1
v_call: TRBV30
clone_size: NA
d_call: NA
cdr3_nt: TGTGCCTGTTTTGGCAAAACGAACACTGAAGCTTTCTTT
cdr3_aa: CACFGKTNTEAFF

j_call: TRBJ2-2
v_call: TRBV2
clone_size: NA
d_call: NA
cdr3_nt: TGTGCCAGCATCCAGGGGGGGAACACCGGGGAGCTGTTTTTT
cdr3_aa: CASIQGGNTGELFF

j_call: TRBJ1-3
v_call: TRBV7-6
clone_size: NA
d_call: NA
cdr3_nt: TGTGCCAGCTCCACTGGGAGGGGCTCTGGAAACACCATATATTTT
cdr3_aa: CASSTGRGSGNTIYF